This TCR beta chain is drawn from a study of CD8+CD57+ T cells in acquired aplastic anemia. Genomic DNA provided the template from which TCR beta VDJ and CDR3 profiles were obtained. TCRdb re-analysed the reads in MiXCR, keeping a single row per CDR3 protein. The sample holds fewer than 250,000 distinct CDR3 sequences; around 45% are singletons and the top ten take less than 9%. Patients who underwent sequencing had shown CD8+CD57+ cell expansion by flow cytometry. Germline V gives CDR1 SGHVS, CDR2 FNYEAQ. The V gene lost 5 bases and the J gene lost 2 bases, with 12 bases spanning the gap. CDR3 length equals 14 residues.

This chain links TRBV7-6 with TRBJ1-2; no reliable D call. The TCR comes from a human donor with aplastic anemia. The sample consisted of sorted CD4+, CD8+, or CD8+CD57+ T cells (not recorded which) from PBMCs. CDR3 loop: CASSQEQLNYGYTF. For the CDR3, the DNA is TGTGCCAGCAGCCAAGAACAGCTCAACTATGGCTACACCTTC.